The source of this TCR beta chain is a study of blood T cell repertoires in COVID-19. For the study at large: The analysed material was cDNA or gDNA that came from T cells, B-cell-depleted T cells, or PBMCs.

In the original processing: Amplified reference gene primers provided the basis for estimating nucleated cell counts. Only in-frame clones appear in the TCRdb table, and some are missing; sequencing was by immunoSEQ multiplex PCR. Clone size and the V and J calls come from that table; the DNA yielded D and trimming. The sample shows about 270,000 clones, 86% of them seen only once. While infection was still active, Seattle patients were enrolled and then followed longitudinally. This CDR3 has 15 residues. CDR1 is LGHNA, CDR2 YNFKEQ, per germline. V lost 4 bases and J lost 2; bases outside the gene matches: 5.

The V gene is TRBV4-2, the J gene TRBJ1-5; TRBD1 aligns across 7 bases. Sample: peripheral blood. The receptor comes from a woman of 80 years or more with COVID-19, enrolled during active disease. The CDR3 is CASSRDRVGNQPQHF. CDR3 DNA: TGTGCCAGCAGCCGTGACAGGGTAGGCAATCAGCCCCAGCATTTT.